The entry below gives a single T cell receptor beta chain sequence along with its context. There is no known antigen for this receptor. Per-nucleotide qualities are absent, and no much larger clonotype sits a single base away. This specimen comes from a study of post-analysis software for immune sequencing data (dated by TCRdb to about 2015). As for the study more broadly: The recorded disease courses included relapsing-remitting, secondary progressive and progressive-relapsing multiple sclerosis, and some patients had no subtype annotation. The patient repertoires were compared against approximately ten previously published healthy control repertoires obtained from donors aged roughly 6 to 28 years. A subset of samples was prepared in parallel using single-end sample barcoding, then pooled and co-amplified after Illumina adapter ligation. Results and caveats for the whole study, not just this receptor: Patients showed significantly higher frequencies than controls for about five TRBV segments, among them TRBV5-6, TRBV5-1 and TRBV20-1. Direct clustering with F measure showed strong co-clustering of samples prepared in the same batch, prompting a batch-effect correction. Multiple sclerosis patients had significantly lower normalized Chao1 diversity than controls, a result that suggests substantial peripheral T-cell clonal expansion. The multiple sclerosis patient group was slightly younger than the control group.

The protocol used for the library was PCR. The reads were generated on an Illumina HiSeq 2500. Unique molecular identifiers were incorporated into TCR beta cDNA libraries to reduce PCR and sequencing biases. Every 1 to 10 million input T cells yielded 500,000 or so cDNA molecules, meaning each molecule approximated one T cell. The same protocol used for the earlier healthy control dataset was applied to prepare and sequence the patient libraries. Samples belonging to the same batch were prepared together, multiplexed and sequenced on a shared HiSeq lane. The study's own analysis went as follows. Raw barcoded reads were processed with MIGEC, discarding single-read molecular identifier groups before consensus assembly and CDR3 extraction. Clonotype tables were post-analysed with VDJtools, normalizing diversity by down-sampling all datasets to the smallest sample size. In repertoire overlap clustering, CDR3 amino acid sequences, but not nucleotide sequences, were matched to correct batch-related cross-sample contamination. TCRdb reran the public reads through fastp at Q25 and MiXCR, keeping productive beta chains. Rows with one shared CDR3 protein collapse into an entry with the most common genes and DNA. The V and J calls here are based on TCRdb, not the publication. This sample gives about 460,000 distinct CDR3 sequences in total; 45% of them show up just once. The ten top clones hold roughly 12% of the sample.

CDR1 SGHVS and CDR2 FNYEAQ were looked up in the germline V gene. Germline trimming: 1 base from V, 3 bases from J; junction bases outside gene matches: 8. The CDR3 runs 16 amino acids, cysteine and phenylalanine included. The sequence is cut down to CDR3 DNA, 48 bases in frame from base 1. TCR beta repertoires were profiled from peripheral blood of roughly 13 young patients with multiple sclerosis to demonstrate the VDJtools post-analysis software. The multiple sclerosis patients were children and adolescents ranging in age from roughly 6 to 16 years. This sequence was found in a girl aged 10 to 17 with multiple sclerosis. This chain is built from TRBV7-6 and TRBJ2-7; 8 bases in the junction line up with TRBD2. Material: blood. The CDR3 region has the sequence CASSLVQPGGDYEQYF. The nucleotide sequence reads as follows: TGTGCCAGCAGCTTAGTCCAGCCGGGAGGGGACTACGAGCAGTACTTC. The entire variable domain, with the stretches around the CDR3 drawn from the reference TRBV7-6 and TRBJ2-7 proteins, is GAGVSQSPRYKVTKRGQDVALRCDPISGHVSLYWYRQALGQGPEFLTYFNYEAQQDKSGLPNDRFSAERPEGSISTLTIQRTEQRDSAMYRCASSLVQPGGDYEQYFGPGTRLTVT.